What follows are 10 T cell receptor beta chains derived from one specimen sequenced in a study of cytomegalovirus exposure and HLA in healthy donors. The PCR was carried out with 60 Vbeta primers and 13 Jbeta primers. Here immunoSEQ multiplex PCR was the method, and the copy in TCRdb shows in-frame clones only, minus some. Among about 170,000 clones listed, around 83% were seen once. The specimen sequenced was PBMCs. The receptors come from a girl aged 2-10 years in good health and CMV-seropositive.

This clone appeared a few times. This rearrangement joins TRBV7-9 to TRBJ2-7, with D maybe TRBD1 (6 bases). The CDR3 sequence is 14 residues long. The germline V gene encodes CDR1 SEHNR and CDR2 FQNEAQ (reference sequence). The V and J ends lost 4 bases and 2 bases respectively, with 12 bases between them. The CDR3 DNA is TGTGCCAGCAGCTCGCCAGGGGACCCCTACGAGCAGTACTTC. Translation: CASSSPGDPYEQYF.

The V and J genes are TRBV7-3 and TRBJ2-1; possible D gene TRBD1, 6 bases. CDR1 and CDR2 (germline): SGHTA, FQGTGA. The ends were cut back, 3 bases at V and 3 bases at J, with 12 bases in the middle. The CDR3 sequence is 15 residues long. The CDR3 nucleotides read TGTGCCAGCAGCTTGAACAGGGTCGGCTACAATGAGCAGTTCTTC. Protein product: CASSLNRVGYNEQFF.

The chain joins TRBV5-4 to TRBJ1-4; 7 positions match TRBD1. V shed 4 bases, J shed 7 bases, and the junction held 10 bases outside the gene matches. Germline V gene data show CDR1 as SGHNT and CDR2 as YYREEE (reference sequence). CDR3 length: 15 amino acids. CDR3: CASSGTNRGGEKLFF. The CDR3 coding sequence is TGTGCCAGCAGCGGAACTAACAGGGGTGGTGAAAAACTGTTTTTT. Combining the CDR3 with reference TRBV5-4 and TRBJ1-4 gives the whole variable domain ETGVTQSPTHLIKTRGQQVTLRCSSQSGHNTVSWYQQALGQGPQFIFQYYREEENGRGNFPPRFSGLQFPNYSSELNVNALELDDSALYLCASSGTNRGGEKLFFGSGTQLSVL.

The chain uses TRBV19 and TRBJ2-3, with 9 bases matching TRBD2. V shed 8 bases and J 1 base; nucleotides not matched to a gene: 7. This CDR3 spans 15 amino acids. Germline CDR1 reads LNHDA; CDR2 reads SQIVND (reference sequence). CDR3 region: CASGSGRHGTDTQYF. For the CDR3, the DNA is TGTGCCAGTGGGAGCGGGAGGCACGGCACAGATACGCAGTATTTT.

The V gene is TRBV6-1, the J gene TRBJ1-3; D is ambiguous. The CDR3 runs to 14 residues. V lost 0 bases and J lost 3, with 6 bases in between. Germline-derived CDR1 and CDR2 are MNHNS and SASEGT. This chain's CDR3 is CASSEAPGGNTIYF. Written as DNA, the CDR3 is TGTGCCAGCAGTGAAGCCCCAGGTGGAAACACCATATATTTT.

CDR3: CASSEYYEGYTF. In DNA form, the CDR3 reads TGTGCCAGCAGTGAATATTACGAGGGCTACACCTTC. This chain connects TRBV25-1 to TRBJ1-2, with no clear D. CDR1 and CDR2 from the germline V gene are MGHDK and SYGVNS. The V and J ends lost 0 bases and 8 bases respectively, with 7 bases between them. The CDR3 consists of 12 residues.

This chain joins TRBV9 and TRBJ2-3, with D perhaps TRBD2 (6 bases). Between the trimmed V and J ends, which lost 0 bases and 2 bases, there was a span of 16 bases. This CDR3 has 17 amino acids. Germline V gives CDR1 SGDLS, CDR2 YYNGEE. The CDR3: CASSVEGNSGHTDTQYF. The DNA for the CDR3 is TGTGCCAGCAGCGTAGAGGGGAATAGCGGTCACACAGATACGCAGTATTTT.

The V and J genes are TRBV4-2 and TRBJ2-5; no clear D gene. V was pared by 1 base and J by 2 bases, with 8 bases between. The CDR3 loop spans 14 amino acids. The germline gives CDR1 LGHNA, CDR2 YNFKEQ. This CDR3 is CASSQVSFQETQYF. The CDR3 DNA is TGTGCCAGCAGCCAAGTGAGTTTTCAAGAGACCCAGTACTTC.

The chain has TRBV30 and TRBJ2-7, with 7 nucleotides matching TRBD2. The CDR3 loop spans 14 amino acids. Germline lookup yields CDR1 GTSNPN and CDR2 SVGIG (reference sequence). Germline trimming cut 5 bases from V and 7 bases from J; bases unmatched to any gene: 14. The CDR3 DNA reads TGTGCCTGGGAGAAGGGCGGAGTGGGAGGGGAGCAGTACTTC. Translated: CAWEKGGVGGEQYF.

The chain recombines TRBV4-1 with TRBJ1-5; D is uncertain. V lost 1 base to trimming and J lost 0 bases, with 10 bases between them. Germline V lookup: CDR1 MGHRA, CDR2 YSYEKL. This CDR3 spans 16 amino acids. The CDR3 DNA reads TGCGCCAGCAGCCAAGTCTTTCGAGATAGCAATCAGCCCCAGCATTTT. Its translation: CASSQVFRDSNQPQHF.